This entry lists 5 T cell receptor beta chains sequenced from one sample in a study of T cell clones after liver transplantation. Clones were sequenced by immunoSEQ multiplex PCR, and TCRdb holds only the in-frame ones, with some missing. The profile shows about 33,000 clones, around 94% of them singletons. The sequencing used CD8+ T cells from blood, collected 12 months after liver transplant. The origin of the receptors is a human patient who received a liver transplant. Some T cells may be graft donor cells.

This chain connects TRBV5-6 to TRBJ1-3; 8 nucleotides match TRBD1. The V gene's germline CDR1 is SGHDT and CDR2 YYEEEE. V shed 4 bases, J shed 2 bases, and the junction held 5 bases outside the gene matches. CDR3 length: 15 amino acids. CDR3 DNA sequence: TGTGCCAGCAGCCCCCAGGGGGCCGCTGGAAACACCATATATTTT. It specifies CASSPQGAAGNTIYF.

To note about this clone: One junction end does not reproduce the germline sequence, and a read error may be involved. The chain has TRBV7-9 and TRBJ2-7, with 7 positions matching TRBD2. This CDR3 region has 15 residues. Germline V gives CDR1 SEHNR, CDR2 FQNEAQ (reference sequence). The chain's CDR3 is CASSLEDGTIYEQYF. CDR3 nucleotides: TGTGCCAGCAGTTTAGAGGACGGGACTATCTACGAGCAGTACTTC.

The chain recombines TRBV7-9 with TRBJ1-4, with a tentative D call TRBD1 (6 bases). V gave up 5 bases and J gave up 6 bases, with 13 bases separating them. Germline-derived CDR1 and CDR2 are SEHNR and FQNEAQ (reference sequence). The CDR3 runs to 14 residues. CDR3 sequence reads: CASSPDSLDEKLFF. DNA for the CDR3: TGTGCCAGCAGCCCGGACAGCCTGGATGAAAAACTGTTTTTT.

This chain connects TRBV5-5 to TRBJ1-3, with TRBD1 identical over 10 bases. CDR3 size: 15 residues. Germline CDR1 SGHKS, CDR2 YYEKEE (reference sequence). The V and J ends lost 4 bases and 2 bases, in that order; junction bases with no gene match: 3. The CDR3 DNA reads TGTGCCAGCAGCATGGGACAGGGGCCTGGAAACACCATATATTTT. Protein product: CASSMGQGPGNTIYF.

The chain has TRBV15 and TRBJ1-5; D remains ambiguous. This CDR3 spans 14 amino acids. V was shortened by 5 bases and J by 7 bases, with 15 bases between the two germline ends. CDR1 and CDR2 from the germline V gene are LNHNV and YYDKDF (reference sequence). The CDR3 sequence: CATSSGGLGQPQHF. Here the CDR3 DNA reads TGTGCCACCAGCTCGGGAGGGTTGGGCCAGCCCCAGCATTTT.